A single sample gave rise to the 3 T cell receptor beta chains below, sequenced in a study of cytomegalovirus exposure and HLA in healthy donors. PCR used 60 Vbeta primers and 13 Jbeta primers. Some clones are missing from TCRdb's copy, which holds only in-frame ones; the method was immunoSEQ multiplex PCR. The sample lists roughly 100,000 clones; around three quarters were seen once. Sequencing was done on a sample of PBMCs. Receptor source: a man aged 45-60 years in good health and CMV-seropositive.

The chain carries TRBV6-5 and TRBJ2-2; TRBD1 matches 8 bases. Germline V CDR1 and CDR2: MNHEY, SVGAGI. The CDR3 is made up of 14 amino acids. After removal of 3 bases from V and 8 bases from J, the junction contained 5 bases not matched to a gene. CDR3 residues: CASSYTGGKGELFF. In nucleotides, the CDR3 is TGTGCCAGCAGTTATACAGGGGGTAAAGGGGAGCTGTTTTTT.

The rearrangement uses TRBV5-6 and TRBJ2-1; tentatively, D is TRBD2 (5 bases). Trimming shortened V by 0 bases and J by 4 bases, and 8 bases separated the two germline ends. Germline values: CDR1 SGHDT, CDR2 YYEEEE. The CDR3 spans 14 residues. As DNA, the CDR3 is TGTGCCAGCAGCTTGGGGACGGGATACAATGAGCAGTTCTTC. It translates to CASSLGTGYNEQFF.

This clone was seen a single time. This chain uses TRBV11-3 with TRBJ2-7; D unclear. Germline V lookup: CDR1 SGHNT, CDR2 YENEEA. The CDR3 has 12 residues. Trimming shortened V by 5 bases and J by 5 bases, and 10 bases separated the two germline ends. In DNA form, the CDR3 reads TGTGCCAGCAGCCGCTCAGAAAACGAGCAGTACTTC. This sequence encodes CASSRSENEQYF.